The subject of this entry is one T cell receptor beta chain. The record originates from a study of cytomegalovirus exposure and HLA in healthy donors. This CDR3 comprises 14 residues. CDR1 and CDR2 (germline): LNHDA, SQIVND (reference sequence). Trimming shortened V by 3 bases and J by 5 bases, and 13 bases separated the two germline ends. Amplification used 60 Vbeta primers and 13 Jbeta primers. Measured with immunoSEQ multiplex PCR; TCRdb has only the in-frame clones, and not every one. The sample data list some 200,000 clones. The sample was PBMCs. The chain combines TRBV19 with TRBJ1-1; the D gene is possibly TRBD1 (5 bases). The origin of this receptor is a man aged 25 to 40 in good health and CMV-seronegative. The CDR3 nucleotides are TGTGCCAGTAGTATGGGCAGGGCGGGAACTGAAGCTTTCTTT. Translated, it gives CASSMGRAGTEAFF.